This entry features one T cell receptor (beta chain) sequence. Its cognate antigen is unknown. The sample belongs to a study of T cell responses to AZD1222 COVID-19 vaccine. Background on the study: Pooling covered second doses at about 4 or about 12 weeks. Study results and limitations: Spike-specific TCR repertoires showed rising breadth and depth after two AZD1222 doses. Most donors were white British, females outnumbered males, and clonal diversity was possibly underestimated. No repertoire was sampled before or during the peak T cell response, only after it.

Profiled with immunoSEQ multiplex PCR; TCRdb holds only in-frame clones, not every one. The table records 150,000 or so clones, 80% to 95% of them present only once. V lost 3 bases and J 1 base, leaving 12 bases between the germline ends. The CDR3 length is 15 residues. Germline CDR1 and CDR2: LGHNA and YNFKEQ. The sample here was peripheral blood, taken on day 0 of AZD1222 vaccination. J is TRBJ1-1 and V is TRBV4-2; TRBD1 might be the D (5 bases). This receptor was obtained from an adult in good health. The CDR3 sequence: CASSQMDTRNTEAFF. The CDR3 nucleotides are TGTGCCAGCAGCCAGATGGACACGCGGAACACTGAAGCTTTCTTT.